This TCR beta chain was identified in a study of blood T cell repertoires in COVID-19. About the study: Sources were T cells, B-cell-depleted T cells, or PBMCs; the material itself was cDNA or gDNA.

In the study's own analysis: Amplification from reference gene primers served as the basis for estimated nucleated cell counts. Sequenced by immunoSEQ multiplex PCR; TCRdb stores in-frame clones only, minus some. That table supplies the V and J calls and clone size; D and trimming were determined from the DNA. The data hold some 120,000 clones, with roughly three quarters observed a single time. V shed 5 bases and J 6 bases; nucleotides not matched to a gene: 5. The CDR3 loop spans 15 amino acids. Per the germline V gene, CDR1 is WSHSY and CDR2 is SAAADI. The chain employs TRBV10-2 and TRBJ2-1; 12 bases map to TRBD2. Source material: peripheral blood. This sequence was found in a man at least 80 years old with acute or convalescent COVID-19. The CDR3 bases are TGCGCCAGCAGTTTGCTAGCGGGGGGGATCAATGAGCAGTTCTTC. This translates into CASSLLAGGINEQFF.